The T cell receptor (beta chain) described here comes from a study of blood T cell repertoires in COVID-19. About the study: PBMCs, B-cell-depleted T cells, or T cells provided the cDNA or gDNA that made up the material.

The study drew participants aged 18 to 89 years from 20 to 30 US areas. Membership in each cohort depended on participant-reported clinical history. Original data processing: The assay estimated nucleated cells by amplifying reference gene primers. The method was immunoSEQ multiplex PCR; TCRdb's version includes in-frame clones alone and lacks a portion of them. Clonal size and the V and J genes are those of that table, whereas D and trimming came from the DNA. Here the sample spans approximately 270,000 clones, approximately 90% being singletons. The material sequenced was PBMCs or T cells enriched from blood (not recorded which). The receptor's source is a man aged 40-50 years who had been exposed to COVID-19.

The CDR3, as DNA: TGTGCCAGCAGTGGATCAGCGGGAGGGTCAGATACGCAGTATTTT. Translation gives CASSGSAGGSDTQYF. The V and J genes are TRBV2 and TRBJ2-3; 10 nucleotides agree with TRBD2. The J segment lost 4 bases and the V segment lost 4 bases, leaving 5 bases of the junction unmatched. There are 15 residues in the CDR3. Germline CDR1 is SNHLY and CDR2 is FYNNEI.